This T cell receptor beta chain originates from a study of control samples from healthy donors and cancer patients. Measured with immunoSEQ multiplex PCR; TCRdb has only the in-frame clones, and not every one. The table includes approximately 84,000 clones, more than 75% detected once. Sequencing was done on a sample of blood. The source is a woman aged 60-75 years in good health.

The CDR3 reads CASSYLDSLAKNIQYF. CDR3 nucleotide sequence: TGTGCCAGCAGTTACCTCGACAGCTTAGCCAAAAACATTCAGTACTTC. This chain joins TRBV6-6 and TRBJ2-4; D might be TRBD1 (5 bases). Germline V gene sequence: CDR1 MNHNY, CDR2 SVGAGI (reference sequence). The CDR3 has 16 residues. Trimming pared 2 bases from V and 0 bases from J, leaving 11 bases between.